The next 28 T cell receptor beta chains were all read from a single sample in a study of OX40 agonist ivuxolimab in advanced cancers. Measured with immunoSEQ multiplex PCR; TCRdb has only the in-frame clones, and not every one. Of just over 35,000 clones in the sample, around 80% are singletons; the top ten hold around 18%. Sequencing was performed on CD4+ or CD8+ T cells sorted from blood, taken in a trial of the OX40 agonist ivuxolimab. The receptors stem from an adult with an advanced solid tumor such as melanoma, head and neck, liver or kidney cancer.

The gene calls are TRBV28 and TRBJ2-3; D remains ambiguous. Trimming stripped 6 bases from V and 2 bases from J, with 15 bases between. Germline CDR1 is MDHEN and CDR2 is SYDVKM. This CDR3 has 15 amino acids. The CDR3 region has the DNA TGTGCCAGCAGAGATAACGTACCAGACACAGATACGCAGTATTTT. It yields the protein CASRDNVPDTDTQYF.

The rearrangement links TRBV9 to TRBJ1-2; the D gene is possibly TRBD1 (5 bases). Germline values: CDR1 SGDLS, CDR2 YYNGEE. V was clipped by 0 bases and J by 0 bases, with 9 bases between them. The CDR3 loop spans 15 amino acids. CDR3 in amino acids: CASSVGDGANYGYTF. CDR3 nucleotides: TGTGCCAGCAGCGTAGGGGACGGGGCTAACTATGGCTACACCTTC.

With respect to this clone: The germline gene is not matched at one end of the junction; a read error may be the cause. The gene calls are TRBV7-7 and TRBJ2-7; 7 nucleotides line up with TRBD1. The CDR3 extends over 15 amino acids. The V gene's germline CDR1 is SSHAT and CDR2 FNYEAQ (reference sequence). CDR3 DNA: TGTGCTAGCAGCCCGTGGGGGACAGAGGGGAACGAGCAGTACTTC. Protein: CASSPWGTEGNEQYF.

The chain employs TRBV5-6 and TRBJ2-7; D gene ambiguous. Between the trimmed V and J ends, which lost 0 bases and 6 bases, there was a span of 13 bases. Looked up from germline, CDR1 is SGHDT and CDR2 is YYEEEE. The CDR3 covers 14 residues. The chain's CDR3 is CASSLDPDSGEQYF. DNA for the CDR3: TGTGCCAGCAGCTTGGATCCGGATTCGGGCGAGCAGTACTTC.

The genes are TRBV6-4 and TRBJ1-2, with a possible D match to TRBD1 (6 bases). Germline assignment: CDR1 MRHNA and CDR2 SNTAGT. The V gene lost 4 bases and the J gene lost 2 bases, with 20 bases spanning the gap. The CDR3 covers 17 residues. CDR3 in DNA: TGTGCCAGCAGTGCCTACCACGGGAGGGGGGGGAACTATGGCTACACCTTC. Amino acids: CASSAYHGRGGNYGYTF.

The V call is TRBV4-3, the J call TRBJ2-7, with D possibly being TRBD1 or TRBD2 (5 bases each). Trimming stripped 1 base from V and 2 bases from J, with 12 bases between. The CDR3 covers 15 residues. In germline, CDR1 is LGHNA, CDR2 YSLEER. The CDR3 nucleotides read TGCGCCAGCAGCCAAGCCCGGGACGCGGCCTACGAGCAGTACTTC. This gives the protein CASSQARDAAYEQYF.

By sample fraction, this clone is medium-sized. This CDR3 is also generated by other DNA sequences in the sample. The gene calls are TRBV6-1 and TRBJ1-2, with TRBD1 matching over 8 bases. This CDR3 region has 15 residues. Germline V gives CDR1 MNHNS, CDR2 SASEGT. Unmatched junction bases numbered 6, after V lost 4 bases and J lost 2 bases. In DNA, the CDR3 is TGTGCCAGCAGTGCCGGACAGGGCCCCAACTATGGCTACACCTTC. Its translation: CASSAGQGPNYGYTF.

The chain is built from TRBV6-5 and TRBJ1-4; TRBD1 might be the D (5 bases). The germline V gene has CDR1 MNHEY and CDR2 SVGAGI. The CDR3 has 13 amino acids. Trimming cost V 8 bases and J 4 bases, with 11 bases left between them. The CDR3 DNA is TGTGCCAGCTGGGCAGGGCTTAATGAAAAACTGTTTTTT. Translation: CASWAGLNEKLFF.

This clone was observed once. The chain combines TRBV7-6 with TRBJ2-7; D is perhaps TRBD1 (5 bases). With 4 bases removed from V and 1 base from J, the gap between germline ends came to 8 bases. The CDR3 consists of 13 residues. The germline gives CDR1 SGHVS, CDR2 FNYEAQ. CDR3 sequence: CASSSDSSYEQYF. In nucleotides, the CDR3 is TGTGCCAGCAGCTCTGACAGTTCCTACGAGCAGTACTTC.

This clone was seen a single time. The chain employs TRBV6-5 and TRBJ2-5; D unresolved. Germline V gene sequence: CDR1 MNHEY, CDR2 SVGAGI. V was clipped by 0 bases and J by 3 bases, with 8 bases between them. The CDR3 covers 14 residues. CDR3 nucleotide sequence: TGTGCCAGCAGTTACTCGACGGAGAAAGAGACCCAGTACTTC. This encodes CASSYSTEKETQYF.

The V and J genes are TRBV19 and TRBJ2-5; 7 bases match TRBD1. Germline CDR1 and CDR2: LNHDA and SQIVND (reference sequence). The CDR3 spans 16 residues. Losses at the gene ends were 0 bases for V and 5 bases for J; bases not matched to a gene: 9. This CDR3 reads CASSIDHSRGKETQYF. CDR3 in DNA: TGTGCCAGTAGTATAGATCACTCCAGGGGGAAGGAGACCCAGTACTTC.

This clone ranks as medium-sized (0.01 to 0.1%). The chain is built from TRBV18 and TRBJ2-7; tentatively, D is TRBD2 (5 bases). The CDR3 covers 16 residues. Per germline, CDR1 KGHSH and CDR2 LQKENI. V was trimmed by 2 bases and J by 0 bases, leaving 14 bases between them. CDR3 amino acids: CASSPSEAVSSYEQYF. For the CDR3, the DNA is TGTGCCAGCTCACCATCGGAGGCGGTGAGCTCCTACGAGCAGTACTTC.

V gene TRBV19 combines with J gene TRBJ1-6; TRBD1 is a possible D gene (5 bases). The CDR3 runs 13 residues. In germline, CDR1 is LNHDA, CDR2 SQIVND (reference sequence). V was trimmed by 10 bases and J by 6 bases, leaving 13 bases between them. For the CDR3, the DNA is TGTGCCACTTCCGGGACGATTAATTCACCCCTCCACTTT. As protein: CATSGTINSPLHF.

The V call is TRBV13, the J call TRBJ2-7; unclear D gene. This CDR3 comprises 15 residues. The germline V gene encodes CDR1 PRHDT and CDR2 FYEKMQ (reference sequence). The ends were cut back, 3 bases at V and 0 bases at J, with 12 bases in the middle. CDR3 protein: CASSFFLTDSYEQYF. The CDR3 DNA is TGTGCCAGCAGCTTCTTTTTGACTGACTCCTACGAGCAGTACTTC.

This chain joins TRBV19 and TRBJ2-5, with D possibly TRBD2 on 5 matching bases. The CDR3 extends over 15 amino acids. The germline gives CDR1 LNHDA, CDR2 SQIVND (reference sequence). V dropped 4 bases and J dropped 5 bases, with 17 bases sitting between them. CDR3 DNA sequence: TGTGCCAGTAGTACCGGACTGGGAGTCCGGGAGACCCAGTACTTC. This gives the protein CASSTGLGVRETQYF.

CDR3 nucleotides: TGCGCCAGCAGCCAAGACTGGGCACCTCGAGATACGCAGTATTTT. The encoded protein is CASSQDWAPRDTQYF. This sequence joins TRBV4-3 and TRBJ2-3; no clear D. Germline CDR1 LGHNA, CDR2 YSLEER. This CDR3 is 15 amino acids long. V was shortened by 0 bases and J by 5 bases, with 12 bases between the two germline ends.

This clone was found a few times. The V gene is TRBV28, the J gene TRBJ2-7; no clear D. This CDR3 comprises 12 residues. Per the germline V gene, CDR1 is MDHEN and CDR2 is SYDVKM. With 4 bases removed from V and 5 bases from J, the gap between germline ends came to 9 bases. CDR3 residues: CASSYLKDEQYF. The CDR3 DNA sequence: TGTGCCAGCAGTTACCTAAAGGACGAGCAGTACTTC. The entire variable domain, with the rest obtained from reference TRBV28 and TRBJ2-7, is as follows: DVKVTQSSRYLVKRTGEKVFLECVQDMDHENMFWYRQDPGLGLRLIYFSYDVKMKEKGDIPEGYSVSREKKERFSLILESASTNQTSMYLCASSYLKDEQYFGPGTRLTVT.

This clone was detected once. The chain combines TRBV28 with TRBJ1-1, with a weak D call TRBD1 (5 bases). V gave up 6 bases and J gave up 5 bases, with 13 bases separating them. The CDR3 runs 13 residues. The germline gives CDR1 MDHEN, CDR2 SYDVKM. The chain's CDR3 is CASRPLGETEAFF. The DNA of the CDR3 is TGTGCCAGCAGACCCCTAGGGGAGACTGAAGCTTTCTTT.

V gene TRBV2 combines with J gene TRBJ2-7; D may be TRBD1 (7 bases). From germline, CDR1 is SNHLY and CDR2 FYNNEI. V dropped 5 bases and J dropped 7 bases, with 21 bases sitting between them. This CDR3 region has 15 residues. For the CDR3, the DNA is TGTGCCAGCAGTAACAGGGGTCTGACAAGCGGGGAGCAGTACTTC. Its translation is CASSNRGLTSGEQYF. Full variable domain (remainder filled in from reference TRBV2 and TRBJ2-7): EPEVTQTPSHQVTQMGQEVILRCVPISNHLYFYWYRQILGQKVEFLVSFYNNEISEKSEIFDDQFSVERPDGSNFTLKIRSTKLEDSAMYFCASSNRGLTSGEQYFGPGTRLTVT.

In DNA form, the CDR3 reads TGTGCCAGCAGCTTGGGGGACAGTGCTAACTATGGCTACACCTTC. Translating it yields CASSLGDSANYGYTF. V gene TRBV7-3 combines with J gene TRBJ1-2; 7 nucleotides line up with TRBD1. This CDR3 has 15 amino acids. V shed 3 bases, J shed 0 bases, and the junction held 4 bases outside the gene matches. Germline CDR1 reads SGHTA; CDR2 reads FQGTGA.

The J gene is TRBJ1-2, the V gene TRBV14, with D unclear. Trimming pared 0 bases from V and 5 bases from J, leaving 10 bases between. The CDR3 has 14 residues. Germline-derived CDR1 and CDR2 are SGHDN and FVKESK. CDR3 in amino acids: CASSQENSPYGYTF. Here the CDR3 DNA reads TGTGCCAGCAGCCAAGAAAACAGTCCTTATGGCTACACCTTC.

The chain combines TRBV7-9 with TRBJ2-7; D remains unclear. Germline V gene sequence: CDR1 SEHNR, CDR2 FQNEAQ (reference sequence). The CDR3 extends over 12 amino acids. V was trimmed by 5 bases and J by 6 bases, leaving 11 bases between them. The CDR3: CASSPLRGEQYF. DNA of the CDR3: TGTGCCAGCAGCCCCCTTCGAGGCGAGCAGTACTTC.

J is TRBJ2-7 and V is TRBV10-3, with TRBD1 matching over 7 bases. V was clipped by 0 bases and J by 4 bases; unmatched bases: 3. This CDR3 spans 14 amino acids. Germline assignment: CDR1 ENHRY and CDR2 SYGVKD. CDR3 nucleotides: TGTGCCATCAGTGAGTCGGGACAGCTTTACGAGCAGTACTTC. As protein: CAISESGQLYEQYF.

V usage is TRBV29-1 and J usage is TRBJ2-3; D is ambiguous. Trimming removed 1 base at V and 6 bases at J, with 23 bases between. The CDR3 is made up of 17 amino acids. Germline V lookup: CDR1 SQVTM, CDR2 ANQGSEA. CDR3 loop: CSVEVLDPKATSDTQYF. The CDR3 DNA is TGCAGCGTTGAAGTCCTGGATCCGAAGGCGACGTCGGATACGCAGTATTTT.

The rearrangement links TRBV28 to TRBJ1-5; D not resolved. With 5 bases removed from V and 6 bases from J, the gap between germline ends came to 11 bases. Germline V gives CDR1 MDHEN, CDR2 SYDVKM. The CDR3 sequence is 13 residues long. The CDR3 protein is CASSEGYGQPQHF. The CDR3 nucleotides read TGTGCCAGCAGTGAGGGATACGGTCAGCCCCAGCATTTT.

The chain recombines TRBV28 with TRBJ2-7; perhaps TRBD1 as D (5 bases). The CDR3 covers 14 residues. Trimming pared 4 bases from V and 0 bases from J, leaving 10 bases between. CDR1 is MDHEN and CDR2 is SYDVKM in the germline V gene. DNA for the CDR3: TGTGCCAGCAGTTGGGTCAGGGACTCCTACGAGCAGTACTTC. It yields the protein CASSWVRDSYEQYF.

This clone was seen only a few times. The rearrangement joins TRBV2 to TRBJ2-4; 11 bases align to TRBD2. V lost 3 bases, J lost 1 base, and 11 bases stayed unmatched. The germline CDR1 and CDR2 sequences are SNHLY and FYNNEI. The CDR3 contains 19 residues. CDR3 DNA sequence: TGTGCCAGCAGTGAGATGGGACTAGCGGACCCGTGGGCCAAAAACATTCAGTACTTC. Translation gives CASSEMGLADPWAKNIQYF.

The J gene is TRBJ1-1, the V gene TRBV15, with D tentatively TRBD1 (5 bases). Germline assignment: CDR1 LNHNV and CDR2 YYDKDF (reference sequence). The CDR3 has 18 amino acids. V dropped 0 bases and J dropped 2 bases, with 19 bases sitting between them. The CDR3 DNA reads as TGTGCCACCAGCAGAGACCCGGGGGTTAGGAGCATCAACACTGAAGCTTTCTTT. It codes for CATSRDPGVRSINTEAFF.